The sequence of this T cell receptor (beta chain) was determined in a study of Tregs in tolerant kidney transplant recipients. For this clone: As yet, its antigen is unknown.

Assay: immunoSEQ multiplex PCR; the TCRdb copy retains only in-frame clones and omits some. The sample holds roughly 250,000 clones, approximately 84% seen once. Study-wide findings and caveats: The most relevant donor-specific Treg TCRbeta repertoire apparently came from expansion with activated donor B cells. Biological reproducibility was not directly addressed, but technical replication error appeared minimal.

The CDR3 covers 16 residues. Unmatched junction bases numbered 8, after V lost 6 bases and J lost 0 bases. The germline V gene encodes CDR1 MNHNY and CDR2 SVGAGI (reference sequence). CD4+CD25+CD127- Tregs, CD4+CD25- non-Tregs, CD4 and CD8 cells were sorted. The chain has TRBV6-6 and TRBJ1-2; 9 nucleotides match TRBD1. Sample: CD4+ T cells from blood. This receptor was identified in a human donor in good health. The CDR3 protein is CASSYRDRAANYGYTF. The DNA of the CDR3 is TGTGCCAGCAGCTATAGGGACAGGGCTGCTAACTATGGCTACACCTTC.